This T cell receptor (beta chain) was observed in a study of blood T cells in healthy people across ages. The individuals who served as donors were healthy Caucasians living in Russia, aged roughly 6 to 90. The V gene lost 1 base and the J gene lost 4 bases, with 13 bases spanning the gap. The length of the CDR3 is 15 residues. The germline CDR1 and CDR2 sequences are LGHNA and YSLEER. Primers used in a second PCR of roughly 6 to 11 cycles were a sample-barcoded 5' primer and a J-beta primer mix. Every molecule of cDNA carried a tag from a template-switch adaptor with 12 random nucleotides. TCRdb ran MiXCR on the 5' RACE reads and lists one entry per CDR3 protein. The table has more than 750,000 distinct CDR3 sequences, just under 30% seen once; the top ten hold roughly a tenth. On this clonotype: Its antigen is as yet unknown.

Study outcomes and limitations: For the donors, CMV status was unknown and possibly confounded expanded clonotype changes.

The same specimen was also included in a second study, on T cells of mothers and their children. That study adds: Healthy Caucasian mothers, three in number, and their six children were the donors.

The chain links TRBV4-3 to TRBJ1-2; D might be TRBD1 (6 bases). This sequence originates from a woman aged 40 to 49 in good health. Specimen: blood. The CDR3 sequence is CASSQGRGAFYGYTF. DNA of the CDR3: TGCGCCAGCAGCCAAGGACGGGGGGCTTTCTATGGCTACACCTTC.